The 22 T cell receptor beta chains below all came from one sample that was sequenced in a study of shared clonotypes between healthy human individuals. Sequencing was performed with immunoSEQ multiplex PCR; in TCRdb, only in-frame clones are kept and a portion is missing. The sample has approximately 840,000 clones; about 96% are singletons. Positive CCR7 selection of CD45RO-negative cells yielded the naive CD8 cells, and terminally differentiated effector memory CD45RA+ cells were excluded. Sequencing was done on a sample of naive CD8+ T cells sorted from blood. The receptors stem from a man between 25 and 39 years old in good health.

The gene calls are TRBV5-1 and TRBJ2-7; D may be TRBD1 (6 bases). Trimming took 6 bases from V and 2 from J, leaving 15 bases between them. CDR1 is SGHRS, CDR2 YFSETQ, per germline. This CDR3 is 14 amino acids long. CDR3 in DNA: TGCGCCAGCAACGGACAGCCAAAGCCCTACGAGCAGTACTTC. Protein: CASNGQPKPYEQYF.

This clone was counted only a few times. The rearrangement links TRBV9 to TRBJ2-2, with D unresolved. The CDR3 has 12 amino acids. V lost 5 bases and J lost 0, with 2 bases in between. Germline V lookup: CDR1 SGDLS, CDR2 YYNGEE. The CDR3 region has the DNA TGTGCCAGCAGGGCGAACACCGGGGAGCTGTTTTTT. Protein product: CASRANTGELFF.

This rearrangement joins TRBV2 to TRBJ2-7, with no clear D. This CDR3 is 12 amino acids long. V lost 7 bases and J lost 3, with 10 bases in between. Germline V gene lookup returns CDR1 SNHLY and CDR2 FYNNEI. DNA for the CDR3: TGTGCCAGCAAGGGTGGGTACTACGAGCAGTACTTC. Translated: CASKGGYYEQYF.

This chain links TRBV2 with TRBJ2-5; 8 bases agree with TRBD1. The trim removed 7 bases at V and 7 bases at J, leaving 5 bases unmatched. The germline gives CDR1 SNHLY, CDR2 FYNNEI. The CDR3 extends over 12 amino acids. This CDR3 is CASNLQGGTQYF. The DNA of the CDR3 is TGTGCCAGCAACCTACAGGGGGGGACCCAGTACTTC.

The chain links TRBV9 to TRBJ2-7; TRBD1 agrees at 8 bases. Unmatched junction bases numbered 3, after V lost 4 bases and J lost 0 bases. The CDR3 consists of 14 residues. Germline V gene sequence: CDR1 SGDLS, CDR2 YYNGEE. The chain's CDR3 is CASSPGQASYEQYF. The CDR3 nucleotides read TGTGCCAGCAGCCCGGGACAGGCCTCCTACGAGCAGTACTTC.

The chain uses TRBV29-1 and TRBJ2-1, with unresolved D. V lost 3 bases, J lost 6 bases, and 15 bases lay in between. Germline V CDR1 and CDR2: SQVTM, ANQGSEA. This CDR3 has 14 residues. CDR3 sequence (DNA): TGCAGCGTTGATAACCTCAGATTCCCCAATGAGCAGTTCTTC. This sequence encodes CSVDNLRFPNEQFF.

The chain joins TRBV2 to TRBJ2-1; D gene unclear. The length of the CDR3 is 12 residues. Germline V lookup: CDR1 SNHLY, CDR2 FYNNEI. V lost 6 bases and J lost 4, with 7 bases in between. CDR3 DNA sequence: TGTGCCAGCAGCCCCAAGTACAATGAGCAGTTCTTC. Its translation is CASSPKYNEQFF. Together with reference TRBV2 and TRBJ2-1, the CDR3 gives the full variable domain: EPEVTQTPSHQVTQMGQEVILRCVPISNHLYFYWYRQILGQKVEFLVSFYNNEISEKSEIFDDQFSVERPDGSNFTLKIRSTKLEDSAMYFCASSPKYNEQFFGPGTRLTVL.

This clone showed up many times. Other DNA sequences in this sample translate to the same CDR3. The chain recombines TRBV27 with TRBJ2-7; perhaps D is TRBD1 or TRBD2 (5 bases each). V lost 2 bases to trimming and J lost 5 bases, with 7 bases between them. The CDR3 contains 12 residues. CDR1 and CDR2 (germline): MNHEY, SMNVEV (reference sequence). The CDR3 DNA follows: TGTGCCAGCAGTTTACTGGGGGACGAGCAGTACTTC. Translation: CASSLLGDEQYF.

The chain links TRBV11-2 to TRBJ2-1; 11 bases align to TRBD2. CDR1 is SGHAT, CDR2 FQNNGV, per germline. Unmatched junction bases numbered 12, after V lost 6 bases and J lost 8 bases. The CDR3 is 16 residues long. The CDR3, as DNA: TGTGCCAGCAGTCCCATTCGACTAGCGGGACTGGATGAGCAGTTCTTC. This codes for CASSPIRLAGLDEQFF. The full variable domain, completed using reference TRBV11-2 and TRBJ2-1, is EAGVAQSPRYKIIEKRQSVAFWCNPISGHATLYWYQQILGQGPKLLIQFQNNGVVDDSQLPKDRFSAERLKGVDSTLKIQPAKLEDSAVYLCASSPIRLAGLDEQFFGPGTRLTVL.

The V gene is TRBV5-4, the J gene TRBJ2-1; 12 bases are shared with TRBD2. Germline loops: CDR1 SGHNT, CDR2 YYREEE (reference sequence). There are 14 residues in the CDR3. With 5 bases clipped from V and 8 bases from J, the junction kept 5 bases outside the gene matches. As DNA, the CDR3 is TGTGCCAGCAGGCAACTAGCGGGAGGTTATGAGCAGTTCTTC. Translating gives CASRQLAGGYEQFF.

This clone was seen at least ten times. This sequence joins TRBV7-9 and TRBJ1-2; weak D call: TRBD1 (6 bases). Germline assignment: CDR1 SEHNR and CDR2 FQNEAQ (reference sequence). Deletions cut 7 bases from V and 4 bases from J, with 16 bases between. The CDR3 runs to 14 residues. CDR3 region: CASTPGEGGYGYTF. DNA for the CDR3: TGTGCCAGCACCCCAGGGGAAGGGGGCTATGGCTACACCTTC.

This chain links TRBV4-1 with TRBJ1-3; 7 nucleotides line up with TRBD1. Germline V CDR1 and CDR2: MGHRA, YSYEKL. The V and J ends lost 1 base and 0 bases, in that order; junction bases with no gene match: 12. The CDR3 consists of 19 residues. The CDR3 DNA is TGCGCCAGCAGCCAAGTATCGGACAGGACCTCAAACTCTGGAAACACCATATATTTT. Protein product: CASSQVSDRTSNSGNTIYF.

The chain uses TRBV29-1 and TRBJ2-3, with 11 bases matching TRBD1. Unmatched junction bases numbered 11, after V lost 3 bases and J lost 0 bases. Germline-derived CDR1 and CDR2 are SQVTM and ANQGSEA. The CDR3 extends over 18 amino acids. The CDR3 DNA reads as TGCAGCGTTGATTCCCGGGACAGGGGGATTTATAGCACAGATACGCAGTATTTT. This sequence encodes CSVDSRDRGIYSTDTQYF.

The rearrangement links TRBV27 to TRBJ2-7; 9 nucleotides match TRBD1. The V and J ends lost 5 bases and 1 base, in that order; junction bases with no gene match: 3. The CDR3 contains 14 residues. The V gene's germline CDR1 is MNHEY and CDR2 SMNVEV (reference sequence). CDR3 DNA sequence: TGTGCCAGCAGTCGACAGGGGGTATCCTACGAGCAGTACTTC. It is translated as CASSRQGVSYEQYF.

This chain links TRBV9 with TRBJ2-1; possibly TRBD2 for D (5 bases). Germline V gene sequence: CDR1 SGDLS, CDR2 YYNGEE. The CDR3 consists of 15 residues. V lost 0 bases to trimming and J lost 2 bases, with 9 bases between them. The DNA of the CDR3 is TGTGCCAGCAGCGTAGGGGAGTTCACCTACAATGAGCAGTTCTTC. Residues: CASSVGEFTYNEQFF.

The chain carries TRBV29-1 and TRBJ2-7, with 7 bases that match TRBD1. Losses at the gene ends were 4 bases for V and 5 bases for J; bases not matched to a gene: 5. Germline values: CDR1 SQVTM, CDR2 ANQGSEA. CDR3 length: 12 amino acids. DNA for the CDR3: TGCAGCGTTGGCTGGCAGGGGGACGAGCAGTACTTC. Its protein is CSVGWQGDEQYF.

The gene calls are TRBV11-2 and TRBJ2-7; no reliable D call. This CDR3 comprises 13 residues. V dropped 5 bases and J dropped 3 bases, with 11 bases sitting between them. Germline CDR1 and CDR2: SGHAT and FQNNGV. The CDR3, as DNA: TGTGCCAGCAGCGCTTTCATCGGCTACGAGCAGTACTTC. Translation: CASSAFIGYEQYF.

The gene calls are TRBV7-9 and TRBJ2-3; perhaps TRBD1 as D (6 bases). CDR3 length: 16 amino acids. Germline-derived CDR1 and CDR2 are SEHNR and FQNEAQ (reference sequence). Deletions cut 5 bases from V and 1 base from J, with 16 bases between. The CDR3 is CASSDVLDSGTDTQYF. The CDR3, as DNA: TGTGCCAGCAGCGACGTCCTGGACAGTGGCACAGATACGCAGTATTTT.

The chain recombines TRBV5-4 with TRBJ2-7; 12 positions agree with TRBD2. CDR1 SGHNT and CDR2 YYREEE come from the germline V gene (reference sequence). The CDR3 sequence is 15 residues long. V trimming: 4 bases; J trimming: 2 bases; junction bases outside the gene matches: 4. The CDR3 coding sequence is TGTGCCAGCAGCACCGGACTAGCGGGACCCTACGAGCAGTACTTC. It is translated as CASSTGLAGPYEQYF.

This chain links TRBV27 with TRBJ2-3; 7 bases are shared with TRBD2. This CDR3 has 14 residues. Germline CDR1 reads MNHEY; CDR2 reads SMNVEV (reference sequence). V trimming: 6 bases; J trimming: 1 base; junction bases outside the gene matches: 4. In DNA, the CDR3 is TGTGCCAGCAGGATAGCGGGCGGCACAGATACGCAGTATTTT. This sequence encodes CASRIAGGTDTQYF.

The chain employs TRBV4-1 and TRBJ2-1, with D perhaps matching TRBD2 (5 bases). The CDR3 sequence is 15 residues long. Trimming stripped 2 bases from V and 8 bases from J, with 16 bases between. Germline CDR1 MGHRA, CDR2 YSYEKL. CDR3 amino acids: CASSQNNGNIYEQFF. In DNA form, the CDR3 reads TGCGCCAGCAGCCAAAACAACGGGAATATCTATGAGCAGTTCTTC.

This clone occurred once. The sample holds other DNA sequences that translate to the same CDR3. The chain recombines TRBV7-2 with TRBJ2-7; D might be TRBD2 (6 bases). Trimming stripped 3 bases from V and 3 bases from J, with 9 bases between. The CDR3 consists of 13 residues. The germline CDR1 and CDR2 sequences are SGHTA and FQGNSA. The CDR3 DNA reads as TGTGCCAGCAGCTTGGCGGGGCACTACGAGCAGTACTTC. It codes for CASSLAGHYEQYF.